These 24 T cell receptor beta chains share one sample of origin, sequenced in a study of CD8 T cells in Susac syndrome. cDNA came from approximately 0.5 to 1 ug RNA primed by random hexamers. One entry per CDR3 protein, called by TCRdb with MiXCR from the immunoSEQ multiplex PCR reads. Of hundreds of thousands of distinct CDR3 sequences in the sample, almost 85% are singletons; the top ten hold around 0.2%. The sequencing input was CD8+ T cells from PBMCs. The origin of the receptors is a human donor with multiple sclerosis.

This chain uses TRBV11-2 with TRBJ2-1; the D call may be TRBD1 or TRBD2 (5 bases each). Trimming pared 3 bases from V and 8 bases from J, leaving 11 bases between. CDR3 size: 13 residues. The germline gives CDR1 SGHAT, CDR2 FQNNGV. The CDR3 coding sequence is TGTGCCAGCAGCTTTGAACAGGACTATGAGCAGTTCTTC. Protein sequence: CASSFEQDYEQFF.

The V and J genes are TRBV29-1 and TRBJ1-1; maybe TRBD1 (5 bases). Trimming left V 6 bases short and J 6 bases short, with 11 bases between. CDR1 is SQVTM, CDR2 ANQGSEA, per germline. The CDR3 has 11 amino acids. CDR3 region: CSVGTRAEAFF. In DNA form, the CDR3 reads TGCAGCGTCGGGACTAGGGCTGAAGCTTTCTTT.

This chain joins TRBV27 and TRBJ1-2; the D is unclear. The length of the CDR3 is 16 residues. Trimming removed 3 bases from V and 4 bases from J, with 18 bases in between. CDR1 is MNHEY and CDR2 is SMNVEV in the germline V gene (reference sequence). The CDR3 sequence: CASSFSPEFSVYGYTF. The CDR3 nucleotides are TGTGCCAGCAGTTTCAGCCCTGAGTTCAGCGTCTATGGCTACACCTTC.

The CDR3 bases are TGTGCCACTGTAGGGGGGGATGGTCAGTTCTTC. Protein: CATVGGDGQFF. J is TRBJ2-1 and V is TRBV19, with D possibly TRBD2 on 7 matching bases. Trimming pared 10 bases from V and 13 bases from J, leaving 17 bases between. The germline CDR1 and CDR2 sequences are LNHDA and SQIVND (reference sequence). This CDR3 is built from 11 residues.

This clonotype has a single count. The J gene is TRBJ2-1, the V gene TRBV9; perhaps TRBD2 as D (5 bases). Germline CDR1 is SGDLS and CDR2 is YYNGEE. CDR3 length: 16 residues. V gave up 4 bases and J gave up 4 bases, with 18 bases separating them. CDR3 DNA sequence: TGTGCCAGCAGCAGGTTTTGGACTGCGCGGTACAATGAGCAGTTCTTC. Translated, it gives CASSRFWTARYNEQFF. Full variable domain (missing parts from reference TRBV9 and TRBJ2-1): DSGVTQTPKHLITATGQRVTLRCSPRSGDLSVYWYQQSLDQGLQFLIQYYNGEERAKGNILERFSAQQFPDLHSELNLSSLELGDSALYFCASSRFWTARYNEQFFGPGTRLTVL.

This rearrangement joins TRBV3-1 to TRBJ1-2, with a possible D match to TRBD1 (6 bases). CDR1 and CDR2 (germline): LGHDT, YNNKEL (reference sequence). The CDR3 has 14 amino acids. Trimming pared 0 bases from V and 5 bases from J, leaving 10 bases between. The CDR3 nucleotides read TGTGCCAGCAGCCAAGATACAGGGATATATGGCTACACCTTC. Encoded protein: CASSQDTGIYGYTF.

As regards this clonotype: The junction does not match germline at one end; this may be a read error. The CDR3 protein is CSAWDRFAYNEQFF. The DNA for the CDR3 is TGCAGTGCTTGGGACAGGTTCGCCTACAATGAGCAGTTCTTT. The chain links TRBV20-1 to TRBJ2-1; TRBD1 agrees at 8 bases. The CDR3 runs 14 residues. Germline values: CDR1 DFQATT, CDR2 SNEGSKA (reference sequence).

The CDR3 DNA is TGTGCCAGCAGCTCTTCCCTCGGGACTAGCGGGATAGAGCAGTTCTTC. Translating gives CASSSSLGTSGIEQFF. The chain couples TRBV11-2 to TRBJ2-1; 13 nucleotides align to TRBD2. The CDR3 is made up of 16 amino acids. Germline V gives CDR1 SGHAT, CDR2 FQNNGV. V trimming: 4 bases; J trimming: 10 bases; junction bases outside the gene matches: 10.

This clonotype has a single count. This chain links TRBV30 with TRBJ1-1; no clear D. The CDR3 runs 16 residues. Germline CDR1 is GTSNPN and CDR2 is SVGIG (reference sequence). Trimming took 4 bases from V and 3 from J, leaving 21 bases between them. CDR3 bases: TGTGCCTGGACCTCGATAGGGTGGCAGCGGGACACTGAAGCTTTCTTT. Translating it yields CAWTSIGWQRDTEAFF. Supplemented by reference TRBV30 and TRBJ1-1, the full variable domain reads SQTIHQWPATLVQPVGSPLSLECTVEGTSNPNLYWYRQAAGRGLQLLFYSVGIGQISSEVPQNLSASRPQDRQFILSSKKLLLSDSGFYLCAWTSIGWQRDTEAFFGQGTRLTVV.

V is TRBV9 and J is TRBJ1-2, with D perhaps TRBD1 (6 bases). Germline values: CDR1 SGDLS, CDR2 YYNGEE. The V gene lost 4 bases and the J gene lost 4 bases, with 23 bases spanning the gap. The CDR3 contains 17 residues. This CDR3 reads CASSPRHAGDFGYGYTF. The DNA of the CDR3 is TGTGCCAGCAGCCCTCGCCACGCAGGGGATTTTGGCTATGGCTACACCTTC.

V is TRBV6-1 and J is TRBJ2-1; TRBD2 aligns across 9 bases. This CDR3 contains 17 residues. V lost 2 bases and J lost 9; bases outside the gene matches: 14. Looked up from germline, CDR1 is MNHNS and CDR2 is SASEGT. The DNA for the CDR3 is TGTGCCAGCAGTGAATCCCAAAGAGCGGGAGGCCCGATTGAGCAGTTCTTC. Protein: CASSESQRAGGPIEQFF.

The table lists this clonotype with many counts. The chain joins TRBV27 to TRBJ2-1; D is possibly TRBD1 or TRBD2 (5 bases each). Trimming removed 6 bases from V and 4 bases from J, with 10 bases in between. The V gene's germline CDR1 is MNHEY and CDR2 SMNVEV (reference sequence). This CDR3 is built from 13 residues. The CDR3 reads CASSLGRYNEQFF. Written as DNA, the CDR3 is TGTGCCAGCAGCTTGGGACGATACAATGAGCAGTTCTTC.

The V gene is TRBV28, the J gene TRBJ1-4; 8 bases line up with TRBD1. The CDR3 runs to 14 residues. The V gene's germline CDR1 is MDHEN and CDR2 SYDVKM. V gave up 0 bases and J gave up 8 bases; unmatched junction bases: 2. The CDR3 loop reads CASSLWTGDEKLFF. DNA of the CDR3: TGTGCCAGCAGTTTATGGACAGGGGACGAAAAACTGTTTTTT.

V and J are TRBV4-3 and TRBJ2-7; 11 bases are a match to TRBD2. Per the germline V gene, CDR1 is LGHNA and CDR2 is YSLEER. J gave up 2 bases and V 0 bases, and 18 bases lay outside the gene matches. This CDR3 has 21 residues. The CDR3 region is CASSQELLLAGVPYFPYEQYF. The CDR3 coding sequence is TGCGCCAGCAGCCAAGAGCTACTACTAGCGGGAGTACCCTATTTTCCCTACGAGCAGTACTTC.

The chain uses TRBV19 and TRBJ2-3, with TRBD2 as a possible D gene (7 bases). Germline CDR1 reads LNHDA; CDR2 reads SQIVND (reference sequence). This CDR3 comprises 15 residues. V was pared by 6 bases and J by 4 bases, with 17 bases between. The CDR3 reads CASSPGGGPADTQYF. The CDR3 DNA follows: TGTGCCAGTAGCCCGGGGGGCGGACCCGCAGATACGCAGTATTTT.

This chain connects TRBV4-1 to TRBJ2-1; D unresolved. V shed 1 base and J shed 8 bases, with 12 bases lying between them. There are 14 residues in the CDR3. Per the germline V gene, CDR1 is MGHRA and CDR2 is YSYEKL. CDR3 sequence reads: CASSQVSATYEQFF. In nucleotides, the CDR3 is TGCGCCAGCAGCCAAGTCTCGGCCACCTATGAGCAGTTCTTC.

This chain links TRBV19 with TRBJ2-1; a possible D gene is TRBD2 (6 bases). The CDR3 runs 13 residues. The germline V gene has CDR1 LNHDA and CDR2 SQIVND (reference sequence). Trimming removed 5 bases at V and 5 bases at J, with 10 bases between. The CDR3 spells CASSRPGDNEQFF. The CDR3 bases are TGTGCCAGTAGTCGTCCGGGGGACAATGAGCAGTTCTTC.

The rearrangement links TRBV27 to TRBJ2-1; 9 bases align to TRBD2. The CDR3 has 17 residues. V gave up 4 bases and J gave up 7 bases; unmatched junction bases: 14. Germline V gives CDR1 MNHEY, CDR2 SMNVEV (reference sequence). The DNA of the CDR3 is TGTGCCAGCAGTTCGCGGGGACTAGCTGGGGCGGGGAATGAGCAGTTCTTC. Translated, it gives CASSSRGLAGAGNEQFF.

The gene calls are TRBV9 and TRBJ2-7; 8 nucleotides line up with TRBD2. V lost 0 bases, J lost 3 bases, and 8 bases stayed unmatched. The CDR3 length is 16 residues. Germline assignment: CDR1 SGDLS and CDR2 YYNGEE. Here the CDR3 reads CASSVGVTSGFYEQYF. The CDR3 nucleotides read TGTGCCAGCAGCGTAGGGGTCACTAGCGGCTTCTACGAGCAGTACTTC.

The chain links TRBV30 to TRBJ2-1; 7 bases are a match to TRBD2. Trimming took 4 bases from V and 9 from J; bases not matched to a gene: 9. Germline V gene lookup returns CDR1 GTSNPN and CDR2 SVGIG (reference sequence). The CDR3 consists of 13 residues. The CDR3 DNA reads TGTGCCTGGACCCCTCGGGCGGGGGTTGAGCAGTTCTTC. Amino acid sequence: CAWTPRAGVEQFF.

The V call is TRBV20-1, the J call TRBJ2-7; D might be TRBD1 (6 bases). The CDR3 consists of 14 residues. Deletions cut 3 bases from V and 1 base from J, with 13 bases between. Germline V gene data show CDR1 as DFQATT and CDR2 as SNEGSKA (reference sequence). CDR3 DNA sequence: TGCAGTGCTAGTTTAGAGGGGGAATCCTACGAGCAGTACTTC. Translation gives CSASLEGESYEQYF.

Here the CDR3 reads CASSLFGGMNYEQYF. CDR3 nucleotides: TGTGCCAGCAGTTTATTTGGCGGGATGAACTACGAGCAGTACTTC. The chain employs TRBV28 and TRBJ2-7, with D possibly TRBD2 on 6 matching bases. The CDR3 totals 15 residues. V lost 1 base, J lost 3 bases, and 13 bases lay in between. The V gene's germline CDR1 is MDHEN and CDR2 SYDVKM.

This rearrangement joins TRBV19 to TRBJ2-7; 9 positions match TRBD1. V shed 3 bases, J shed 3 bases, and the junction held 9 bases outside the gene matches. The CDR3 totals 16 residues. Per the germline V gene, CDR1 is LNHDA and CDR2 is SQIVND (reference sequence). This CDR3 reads CASSIPGQGADYEQYF. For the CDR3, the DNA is TGTGCCAGTAGTATCCCGGGACAGGGAGCGGACTACGAGCAGTACTTC. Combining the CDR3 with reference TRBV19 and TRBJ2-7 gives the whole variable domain DGGITQSPKYLFRKEGQNVTLSCEQNLNHDAMYWYRQDPGQGLRLIYYSQIVNDFQKGDIAEGYSVSREKKESFPLTVTSAQKNPTAFYLCASSIPGQGADYEQYFGPGTRLTVT.

CDR3 DNA: TGTGCCAGCAGCTCGAGTTTTGGAGTCGGGCTATCCGAGCAGTACTTC. Its protein product is CASSSSFGVGLSEQYF. This sequence joins TRBV5-4 and TRBJ2-7; no clear D gene. Germline V lookup: CDR1 SGHNT, CDR2 YYREEE (reference sequence). The CDR3 length is 16 residues. V was clipped by 3 bases and J by 6 bases, with 22 bases between them. The whole variable domain, filled in from reference TRBV5-4 and TRBJ2-7, reads ETGVTQSPTHLIKTRGQQVTLRCSSQSGHNTVSWYQQALGQGPQFIFQYYREEENGRGNFPPRFSGLQFPNYSSELNVNALELDDSALYLCASSSSFGVGLSEQYFGPGTRLTVT.